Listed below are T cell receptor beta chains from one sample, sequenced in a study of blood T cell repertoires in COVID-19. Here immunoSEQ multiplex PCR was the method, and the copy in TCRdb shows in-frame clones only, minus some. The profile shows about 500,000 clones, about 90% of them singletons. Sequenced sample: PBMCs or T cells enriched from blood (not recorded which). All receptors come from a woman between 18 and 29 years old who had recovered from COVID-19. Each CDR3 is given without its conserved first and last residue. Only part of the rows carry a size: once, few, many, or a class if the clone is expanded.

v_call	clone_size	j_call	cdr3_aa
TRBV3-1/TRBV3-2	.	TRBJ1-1	ASSQDVLSGDDTEAF
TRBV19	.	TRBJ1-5	ASSSGIYSNQPQH
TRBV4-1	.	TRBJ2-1	ASSQGLAGAPSYNEQF
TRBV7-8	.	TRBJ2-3	ASSLRTGGGDTQY
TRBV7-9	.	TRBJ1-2	ASSFNSNYGYT
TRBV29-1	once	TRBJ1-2	SVVDRNYGYT
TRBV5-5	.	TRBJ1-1	ASSRTGEAF
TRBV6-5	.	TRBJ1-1	ASSLTGRNEAF
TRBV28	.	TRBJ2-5	ASSLLFGGGKTQY
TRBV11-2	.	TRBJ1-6	ASSPTGQGGSPLH
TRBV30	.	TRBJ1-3	AWKLGPSSGNTIY
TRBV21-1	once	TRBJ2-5	ASSKADMMKETQY
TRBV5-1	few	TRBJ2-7	ASSPGTGAGEQY
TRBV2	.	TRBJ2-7	ASSSLGEDEQY